This T cell receptor beta chain was observed in a study of neurological immune-mediated disorders. The cell input for sorted libraries was roughly 900,000, and those cells were CD4+ or CD8+ T cells. V was pared by 7 bases and J by 2 bases, with 14 bases between. The CDR3 runs 13 residues. Germline V lookup: CDR1 DFQATT, CDR2 SNEGSKA (reference sequence). TCRdb called the 5' RACE reads again in MiXCR, with one record for every CDR3 protein. This table holds tens of thousands of distinct CDR3 sequences, 3.5% to 4% found once. The table lists this clonotype with many counts. The V gene is TRBV20-1, the J gene TRBJ1-1; no reliable D call. This receptor was identified in a woman aged 40 to 55 with multiple sclerosis. Sequenced sample: CD4+ T cells from blood. CDR3 bases: TGCAGTGTCGGGCCCCGTGCCAACACTGAAGCTTTCTTT. Protein product: CSVGPRANTEAFF.